The 17 T cell receptor beta chains below were found in one sample sequenced in a study of radiation and T cells in renal cell carcinoma. Clones were sequenced by immunoSEQ multiplex PCR, and TCRdb holds only the in-frame ones, with some missing. The sample has tens of thousands of clones; 82% are singletons. Time point given: baseline pretreatment blood. Treatment defined: 15 Gy SBRT to primary tumor, nephrectomy 4 weeks later. The material was blood, obtained from a patient whose treatment included radiotherapy and nephrectomy. These receptor sequences come from a man in his sixties with renal cell carcinoma.

The rearrangement joins TRBV19 to TRBJ1-2; 7 bases map to TRBD1. The CDR3 runs 20 residues. The V gene end was trimmed by 6 bases and the J gene end by 4 bases; junction bases not matched to a gene: 26. Per the germline V gene, CDR1 is LNHDA and CDR2 is SQIVND (reference sequence). Here the CDR3 DNA reads TGTGCCAGTAGATTACGAACAGGGGTTTGGCTCCCAAAGTTTCGCTATGGCTACACCTTC. It specifies CASRLRTGVWLPKFRYGYTF.

The genes are TRBV4-2 and TRBJ2-7, with a possible D match to TRBD2 (6 bases). The germline V gene has CDR1 LGHNA and CDR2 YNFKEQ. This CDR3 comprises 15 residues. V dropped 4 bases and J dropped 0 bases, with 13 bases sitting between them. The CDR3 protein is CASSPSAGGSYEQYF. CDR3 DNA: TGTGCCAGCAGCCCCTCCGCCGGGGGCTCCTACGAGCAGTACTTC.

The chain carries TRBV27 and TRBJ2-6, with 8 bases aligning to TRBD1. With V trimmed by 3 bases and J by 0 bases, 4 bases remained unmatched. Germline CDR1 and CDR2: MNHEY and SMNVEV (reference sequence). The CDR3 contains 17 residues. The CDR3 protein is CASSLTGALSGANVLTF. CDR3 sequence (DNA): TGTGCCAGCAGTTTGACAGGGGCGCTCTCTGGGGCCAACGTCCTGACTTTC.

CDR3 residues: CASRSFMNTEAFF. Here the CDR3 DNA reads TGTGCCAGCAGGTCATTCATGAACACTGAAGCTTTCTTT. The chain couples TRBV6-6 to TRBJ1-1; no clear D. Trimming cost V 6 bases and J 0 bases, with 8 bases left between them. Germline-derived CDR1 and CDR2 are MNHNY and SVGAGI (reference sequence). The CDR3 contains 13 residues.

The chain has TRBV6-5 and TRBJ1-5, with D perhaps TRBD1 (5 bases). Germline CDR1 reads MNHEY; CDR2 reads SVGAGI. This CDR3 has 14 residues. V lost 6 bases, J lost 1 base, and 10 bases lay in between. The CDR3 DNA reads as TGTGCCAGCAGGGGAGGGACGAGCAATCAGCCCCAGCATTTT. Its protein product is CASRGGTSNQPQHF.

Concerning this clone itself: Other DNA variants within this sample encode the same CDR3. This rearrangement joins TRBV20-1 to TRBJ2-3; the D gene is possibly TRBD2 (5 bases). CDR1 is DFQATT and CDR2 is SNEGSKA in the germline V gene (reference sequence). The CDR3 covers 11 residues. V was cut by 6 bases and J by 1 base, with 5 bases left in between. The CDR3 DNA sequence: TGCAGTGCCGGGGGCACAGATACGCAGTATTTT. The encoded protein is CSAGGTDTQYF.

J is TRBJ2-7 and V is TRBV7-6; a possible D gene is TRBD2 (6 bases). The CDR3 is 14 amino acids. V lost 5 bases and J lost 4, with 15 bases in between. Germline V gene sequence: CDR1 SGHVS, CDR2 FNYEAQ. The CDR3 protein is CASSRTGLRYEQYF. The CDR3 DNA reads as TGTGCCAGCAGCCGGACGGGACTCCGTTACGAGCAGTACTTC.

The gene calls are TRBV19 and TRBJ1-5; weak D call: TRBD1 (6 bases). This CDR3 is built from 14 residues. V was cut by 4 bases and J by 3 bases, with 10 bases left in between. Per germline, CDR1 LNHDA and CDR2 SQIVND (reference sequence). CDR3 nucleotides: TGTGCCAGTAGTACAGGACAGTACAATCAGCCCCAGCATTTT. Protein product: CASSTGQYNQPQHF. Full variable domain (rest looked up from reference TRBV19 and TRBJ1-5): DGGITQSPKYLFRKEGQNVTLSCEQNLNHDAMYWYRQDPGQGLRLIYYSQIVNDFQKGDIAEGYSVSREKKESFPLTVTSAQKNPTAFYLCASSTGQYNQPQHFGDGTRLSIL.

This chain uses TRBV15 with TRBJ2-3, with D possibly being TRBD1 or TRBD2 (5 bases each). Germline values: CDR1 LNHNV, CDR2 YYDKDF (reference sequence). The CDR3 totals 19 residues. Trimming pared 5 bases from V and 5 bases from J, leaving 29 bases between. The CDR3 bases are TGTGCCACCAGCCCATCAATCACCGGGCTAGCCGGGGCGGGAGATACGCAGTATTTT. This codes for CATSPSITGLAGAGDTQYF.

The chain is built from TRBV2 and TRBJ2-1; TRBD2 matches at 16 bases. The germline CDR1 and CDR2 sequences are SNHLY and FYNNEI. This CDR3 comprises 18 residues. Trimming removed 1 base from V and 4 bases from J; junction bases left unmatched: 4. The chain's CDR3 is CASSEGGLAGGLYNEQFF. The DNA of the CDR3 is TGTGCCAGCAGTGAAGGGGGACTAGCGGGAGGGTTATACAATGAGCAGTTCTTC.

The rearrangement uses TRBV7-9 and TRBJ1-2; 8 bases map to TRBD1. CDR1 is SEHNR and CDR2 is FQNEAQ in the germline V gene (reference sequence). CDR3 length equals 13 residues. Trimming at V came to 0 bases and at J to 7 bases, leaving 1 base not matched to a gene. The CDR3 reads CASSLAGTGGYTF. CDR3 coding DNA: TGTGCCAGCAGCTTAGCCGGGACAGGTGGCTACACCTTC. The full variable domain, with the rest looked up from reference TRBV7-9 and TRBJ1-2, is DTGVSQNPRHKITKRGQNVTFRCDPISEHNRLYWYRQTLGQGPEFLTYFQNEAQLEKSRLLSDRFSAERPKGSFSTLEIQRTEQGDSAMYLCASSLAGTGGYTFGSGTRLTVV.

This chain uses TRBV11-3 with TRBJ2-2; either TRBD1 or TRBD2 may fit D (5 bases each). V lost 5 bases, J lost 1 base, and 11 bases lay in between. Germline V gene sequence: CDR1 SGHNT, CDR2 YENEEA. The CDR3 contains 15 residues. The CDR3 spells CASSPGRLNTGELFF. CDR3 coding DNA: TGTGCCAGCAGCCCGGGGCGACTGAACACCGGGGAGCTGTTTTTT.

V and J are TRBV5-1 and TRBJ2-2, with no clear D. Between the trimmed V and J ends, which lost 1 base and 3 bases, there was a span of 10 bases. From germline, CDR1 is SGHRS and CDR2 YFSETQ. The CDR3 is 15 amino acids. The CDR3 bases are TGCGCCAGCAGCTTGAGCAGGACGCACACCGGGGAGCTGTTTTTT. This sequence encodes CASSLSRTHTGELFF.

This clone occurred once. CDR3 sequence reads: CASGTSGSDTQYF. The DNA for the CDR3 is TGTGCCAGCGGGACTAGCGGGTCAGATACGCAGTATTTT. The genes are TRBV6-1 and TRBJ2-3, with 12 bases identical to TRBD2. V trimming: 8 bases; J trimming: 4 bases; junction bases outside the gene matches: 1. The CDR3 loop spans 13 amino acids. Germline CDR1 and CDR2: MNHNS and SASEGT.

The rearrangement joins TRBV6-4 to TRBJ2-1, with D possibly matching TRBD2 (5 bases). Trimming took 4 bases from V and 2 from J, leaving 12 bases between them. Looked up from germline, CDR1 is MRHNA and CDR2 is SNTAGT. This CDR3 is built from 15 residues. CDR3 sequence: CASSVVALPYNEQFF. Here the CDR3 DNA reads TGTGCCAGCAGTGTGGTAGCGTTACCCTACAATGAGCAGTTCTTC.

The CDR3 bases are TGCGCCAGCAGCCACTTTACCGGGACAGGGTCCTACGAGCAGTACTTC. This sequence encodes CASSHFTGTGSYEQYF. The chain employs TRBV4-1 and TRBJ2-7, with 9 nucleotides matching TRBD1. After removal of 3 bases from V and 1 base from J, the junction contained 7 bases not matched to a gene. CDR1 and CDR2 (germline): MGHRA, YSYEKL. This CDR3 spans 16 amino acids.

This chain uses TRBV7-8 with TRBJ2-2, with D maybe TRBD2 (6 bases). The V gene's germline CDR1 is SGHVS and CDR2 FQNEAQ. The CDR3 is made up of 17 amino acids. V shed 0 bases and J shed 7 bases, with 18 bases lying between them. The CDR3 reads CASSLARVVLEGGELFF. The CDR3 nucleotides are TGTGCCAGCAGCTTAGCGAGGGTCGTTTTGGAGGGCGGGGAGCTGTTTTTT. The whole variable domain, filled in from reference TRBV7-8 and TRBJ2-2, reads GAGVSQSPRYKVAKRGQDVALRCDPISGHVSLFWYQQALGQGPEFLTYFQNEAQLDKSGLPSDRFFAERPEGSVSTLKIQRTQQEDSAVYLCASSLARVVLEGGELFFGEGSRLTVL.